This T cell receptor (beta chain) was sequenced for a study of early T cells in non-severe SARS-CoV-2 infection. Study information: Sequencing was performed on bulk RNA from unsorted whole blood, leaving chains unpaired.

The study's findings and limits: The VDJdb matching leaned toward anti-spike CD8 responses and overlooked private and CD4 specificities.

Looked up from germline, CDR1 is DFQATT and CDR2 is SNEGSKA (reference sequence). Between the trimmed V and J ends, which lost 0 bases and 3 bases, there was a span of 12 bases. The CDR3 runs 14 residues. This clonotype came up many times. The antigen remains undetermined. The TCR library protocol attached unique molecular identifiers to the individual cDNA molecules. From the 5' RACE reads, TCRdb called clonotypes with MiXCR, one entry per CDR3 protein. The table includes roughly 40,000 distinct CDR3 sequences, roughly 6.3% detected once. This clonotype was sampled from an adult who was a healthcare worker with PCR-confirmed SARS-CoV-2 infection or an uninfected control (not recorded which). Material: whole blood. V gene TRBV20-1 combines with J gene TRBJ2-7; D assignment may be TRBD1 or TRBD2 (5 bases each). The CDR3 DNA reads TGCAGTGCTAGAGATAGAGGGGCTCACTACGAGCAGTACTTC. It codes for CSARDRGAHYEQYF.